This T cell receptor (beta chain) is drawn from a study of cytomegalovirus exposure and HLA in healthy donors. Study background: It was reported in a later analysis that the same platform had been used for the 90 to 150 validation repertoires as for the roughly 670 first-cohort repertoires. Study observations and caveats: The classifier was said to identify cytomegalovirus status with high specificity and sensitivity. More than 150 TCR beta chains were listed as cytomegalovirus-associated. A subsequent analysis found that TCR clusters from the first cohort also tended to co-occur in the 130 or so validation repertoires, with about 95% of cluster scores above 0.

Profiled with immunoSEQ multiplex PCR; TCRdb holds only in-frame clones, not every one. The sample carries roughly 65,000 clones, around 93% recorded once. Germline CDR1 and CDR2: MNHEY and SVGAGI. V was clipped by 3 bases and J by 9 bases, with 12 bases between them. There are 13 residues in the CDR3. To note about this clone: Its antigen is unidentified.

V is TRBV6-5 and J is TRBJ2-1; D may be TRBD2 (5 bases). The sample taken for sequencing was PBMCs. The receptor's source is a man aged 18-30 years in good health and CMV-seronegative. The CDR3 DNA follows: TGTGCCAGCAGTTATAGGCTAGCTATTGAGCAGTTCTTC. It encodes CASSYRLAIEQFF.